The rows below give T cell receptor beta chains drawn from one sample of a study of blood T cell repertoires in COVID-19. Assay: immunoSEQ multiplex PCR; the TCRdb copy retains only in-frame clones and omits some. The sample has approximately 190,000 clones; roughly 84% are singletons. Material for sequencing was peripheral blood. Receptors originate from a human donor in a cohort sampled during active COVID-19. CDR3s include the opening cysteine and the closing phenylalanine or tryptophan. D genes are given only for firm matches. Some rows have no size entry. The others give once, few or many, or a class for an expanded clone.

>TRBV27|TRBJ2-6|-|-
CASNPRGAGANVLTF
TGTGCCAGCAACCCGCGCGGGGCTGGGGCCAACGTCCTGACTTTC
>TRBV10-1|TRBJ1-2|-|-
CASSNLHQGAHGYTF
TGCGCCAGCTCTAATCTACACCAGGGTGCCCATGGCTACACCTTC
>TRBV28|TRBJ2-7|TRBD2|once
CASGTSGRDEQYF
TGTGCCAGCGGAACTAGCGGGAGAGACGAGCAGTACTTC
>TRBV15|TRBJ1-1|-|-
CATSRDLGGVTEAFF
TGTGCCACCAGCAGAGATCTTGGAGGGGTAACTGAAGCTTTCTTT
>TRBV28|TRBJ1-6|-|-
CASRRDTRNSPLHF
TGTGCCAGCCGCCGGGACACCAGAAATTCACCCCTCCACTTT
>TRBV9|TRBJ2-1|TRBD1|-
CASSEDRGRQFF
TGTGCCAGCAGCGAGGACAGGGGCCGGCAGTTCTTC
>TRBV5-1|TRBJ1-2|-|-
CASSEDRPDYTF
TGCGCCAGCAGCGAAGACAGGCCGGACTACACCTTC
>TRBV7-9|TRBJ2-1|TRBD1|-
CASSLGQGMVDEQFF
TGTGCCAGCAGCTTAGGACAGGGCATGGTCGATGAGCAGTTCTTC
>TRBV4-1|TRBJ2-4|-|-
CASSQVVGANIQYF
TGCGCCAGCAGCCAAGTTGTAGGGGCGAACATTCAGTACTTC
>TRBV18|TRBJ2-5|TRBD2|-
CASSPGTVGRAQYF
TGTGCCAGCTCACCCGGGACGGTGGGGAGGGCCCAGTACTTC
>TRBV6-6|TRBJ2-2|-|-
CASSRRFANTGELFF
TGTGCCAGCAGTAGGCGGTTCGCGAACACCGGGGAGCTGTTTTTT
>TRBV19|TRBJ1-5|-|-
CASSADRISNQPQHF
TGTGCCAGTAGTGCCGACAGGATCAGCAATCAGCCCCAGCATTTT
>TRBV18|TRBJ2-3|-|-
CASSRLQGSDTDTQYF
TGTGCCAGCTCACGACTCCAGGGGTCAGACACAGATACGCAGTATTTT
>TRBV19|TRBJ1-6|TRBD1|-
CASRLTGTGGYNSPLHF
TGTGCCAGTAGGCTTACCGGGACAGGGGGTTATAATTCACCCCTCCACTTT
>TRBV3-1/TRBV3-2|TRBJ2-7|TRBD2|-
CASSQRTSGAYEQYF
TGTGCCAGCAGCCAGAGGACTAGCGGGGCCTACGAGCAGTACTTC
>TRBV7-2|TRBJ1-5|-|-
CASSLIHTGLGDQPQHF
TGTGCCAGCAGTTTAATACATACGGGACTGGGGGATCAGCCCCAGCATTTT
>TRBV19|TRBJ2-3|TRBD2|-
CASTRAGGQSTDTQYF
TGTGCCAGTACTCGAGCGGGGGGCCAAAGCACAGATACGCAGTATTTT
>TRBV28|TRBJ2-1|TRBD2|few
CASRLGLANYNEQFF
TGTGCCAGCAGGCTCGGACTAGCGAACTACAATGAGCAGTTCTTC
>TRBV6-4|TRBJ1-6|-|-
CASSVQGLRNSPLHF
TGTGCCAGCAGTGTCCAGGGACTGCGGAATTCACCCCTCCACTTT
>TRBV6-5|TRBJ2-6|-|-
CASSYASSGANVLTF
TGTGCCAGCAGTTACGCCAGTTCTGGGGCCAACGTCCTGACTTTC
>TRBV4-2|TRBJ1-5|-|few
CASSQEEGPQHF
TGTGCCAGCAGCCAAGAGGAGGGGCCCCAGCATTTT
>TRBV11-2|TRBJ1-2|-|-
CASSLGLQVRGYTF
TGTGCCAGCAGCTTGGGACTCCAGGTTCGCGGCTACACCTTC
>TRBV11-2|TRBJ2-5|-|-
CASSYGGLETQYF
TGTGCCAGCAGCTACGGCGGGTTGGAGACCCAGTACTTC
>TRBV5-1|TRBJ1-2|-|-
CASSLGQNYGYTF
TGCGCCAGCAGCTTGGGACAGAACTATGGCTACACCTTC
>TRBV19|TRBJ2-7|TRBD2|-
CASSIGASGAYEQYF
TGTGCCAGTAGTATCGGGGCTAGCGGGGCCTACGAGCAGTACTTC
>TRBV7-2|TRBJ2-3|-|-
CAQEGGGTDTQYF
TGTGCCCAAGAGGGGGGGGGCACAGATACGCAGTATTTT
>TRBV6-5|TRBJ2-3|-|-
CASSYSGGTTDTQYF
TGTGCCAGCAGTTACTCGGGAGGAACCACAGATACGCAGTATTTT
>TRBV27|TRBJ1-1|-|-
CASRRLSPPKAFF
TGTGCCAGCAGGAGGCTATCTCCCCCTAAAGCTTTCTTT
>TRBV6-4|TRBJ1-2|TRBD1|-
CASSHTGTGSMKGYTF
TGTGCCAGCAGTCATACCGGGACAGGGAGTATGAAGGGCTACACCTTC
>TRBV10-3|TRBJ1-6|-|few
CAISESSGNSPLHF
TGTGCCATCAGTGAAAGCTCAGGGAACTCACCCCTCCACTTT
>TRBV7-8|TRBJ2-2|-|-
CASTTVSGNTGELFF
TGTGCCAGCACGACCGTCAGCGGTAACACCGGGGAGCTGTTTTTT
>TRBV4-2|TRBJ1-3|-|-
CASSQEGGSSGNTIYF
TGTGCCAGCAGCCAAGAGGGCGGGAGCTCTGGAAACACCATATATTTT
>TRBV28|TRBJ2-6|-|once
CASRGGRGSGANVLTF
TGTGCCAGCAGGGGGGGACGGGGAAGTGGGGCCAACGTCCTGACTTTC
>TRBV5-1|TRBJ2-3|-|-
CASRKATGAGGLDTQYF
TGCGCCAGCAGAAAGGCGACAGGGGCCGGGGGGTTGGATACGCAGTATTTT
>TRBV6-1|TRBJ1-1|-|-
CASSEALVRGNTEAFF
TGTGCCAGCAGTGAAGCGCTTGTCAGGGGGAACACTGAAGCTTTCTTT
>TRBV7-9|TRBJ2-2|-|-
CASSRSNTGELFF
TGTGCCAGCAGCCGTTCGAACACCGGGGAGCTGTTTTTT
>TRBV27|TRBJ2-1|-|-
CASKPQTGWDEQFF
TGTGCCAGCAAACCTCAAACAGGGTGGGATGAGCAGTTCTTC
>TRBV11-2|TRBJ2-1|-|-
CASSFTGTDNEQFF
TGTGCCAGCAGCTTTACAGGGACCGACAATGAGCAGTTCTTC
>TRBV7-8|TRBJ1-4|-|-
CASSLVGQGGEKLFF
TGTGCCAGCAGCTTAGTCGGGCAGGGCGGTGAAAAACTGTTTTTT
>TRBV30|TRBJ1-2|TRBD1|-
CAWGTGVGYGYTF
TGTGCCTGGGGGACAGGGGTTGGCTATGGCTACACCTTC
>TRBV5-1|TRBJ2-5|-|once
CASRPGSQETQYF
TGCGCCAGCCGCCCCGGGTCCCAAGAGACCCAGTACTTC
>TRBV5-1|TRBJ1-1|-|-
CASSLRAGTEAFF
TGCGCCAGCAGCTTGAGGGCAGGGACTGAAGCTTTCTTT
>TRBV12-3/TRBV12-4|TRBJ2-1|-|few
CASSLVIYNEQFF
TGTGCCAGCAGTTTAGTTATCTACAATGAGCAGTTCTTC
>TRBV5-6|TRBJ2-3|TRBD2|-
CASSPRGLADTDTQYF
TGTGCCAGCAGCCCCCGGGGTCTAGCGGACACAGATACGCAGTATTTT
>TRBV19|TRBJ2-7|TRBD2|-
CASSGLAPEREQYF
TGTGCCAGTAGTGGACTAGCCCCGGAGCGCGAGCAGTACTTC
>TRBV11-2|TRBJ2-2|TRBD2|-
CASMGTRGTGELFF
TGTGCCAGCATGGGAACGCGGGGGACCGGGGAGCTGTTTTTT
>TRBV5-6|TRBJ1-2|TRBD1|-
CASSWTGTGGNGYTF
TGTGCCAGCAGCTGGACCGGGACAGGGGGTAATGGCTACACCTTC
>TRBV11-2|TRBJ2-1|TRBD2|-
CASSFRTSGGYNEQFF
TGTGCCAGCAGCTTCCGCACTAGCGGGGGCTACAATGAGCAGTTCTTC
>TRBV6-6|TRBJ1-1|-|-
CASSPAGGVAEAFF
TGTGCCAGCAGTCCCGCGGGGGGGGTCGCTGAAGCTTTCTTT
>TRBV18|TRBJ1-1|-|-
CASSPFGGGSYEAFF
TGTGCCAGCTCACCCTTCGGGGGGGGAAGTTATGAAGCTTTCTTT